This T cell receptor (beta chain) was found in a study of blood T cell repertoires in COVID-19. Repertoires were generated with immunoSEQ multiplex PCR, while TCRdb's copy carries only in-frame clones and drops some. Here the sample spans 70,000 to 90,000 clones, 86% being singletons. The origin of this receptor is a man in his sixties with acute or convalescent COVID-19. Sequencing was performed on peripheral blood.

Written as DNA, the CDR3 is TGTGCCAGTAGGAGCGGACAGCACACTGAAGCTTTCTTT. Encoded protein: CASRSGQHTEAFF. This chain joins TRBV19 and TRBJ1-1; weak D call: TRBD1 (6 bases). CDR1 LNHDA and CDR2 SQIVND come from the germline V gene (reference sequence). This CDR3 is built from 13 residues. V lost 6 bases and J 3 bases, leaving 11 bases between the germline ends.